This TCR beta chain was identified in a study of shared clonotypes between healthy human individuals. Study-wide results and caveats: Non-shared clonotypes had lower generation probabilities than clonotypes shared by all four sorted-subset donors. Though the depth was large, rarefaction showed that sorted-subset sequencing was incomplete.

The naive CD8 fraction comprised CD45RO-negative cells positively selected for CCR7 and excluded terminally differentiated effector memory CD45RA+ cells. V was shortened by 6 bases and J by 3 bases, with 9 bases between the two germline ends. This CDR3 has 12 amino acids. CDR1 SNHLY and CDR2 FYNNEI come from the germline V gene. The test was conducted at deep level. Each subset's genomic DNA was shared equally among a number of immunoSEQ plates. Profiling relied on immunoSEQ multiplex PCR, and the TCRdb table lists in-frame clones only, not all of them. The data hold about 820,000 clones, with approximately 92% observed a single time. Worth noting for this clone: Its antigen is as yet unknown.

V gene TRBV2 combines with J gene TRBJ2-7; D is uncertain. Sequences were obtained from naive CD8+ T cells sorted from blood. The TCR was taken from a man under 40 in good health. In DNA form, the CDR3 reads TGTGCCAGCAGGGGTAACCTCTACGAGCAGTACTTC. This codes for CASRGNLYEQYF.